This T cell receptor beta chain was observed in a study of long-term antiretroviral therapy in people with HIV. General study results and limits: Diversity remained lower than transplant donor controls, even though it increased after ART.

For this clone: Its specificity is not known.

The germline gives CDR1 MRHNA, CDR2 SNTAGT. The CDR3 spans 14 residues. Trimming took off 4 bases at V and 3 bases at J, with 11 bases between the two ends. With survey level as its setting, the immunoSEQ assay was v3.0. Clones were sequenced by immunoSEQ multiplex PCR, and TCRdb holds only the in-frame ones, with some missing. The sample yields about 28,000 clones, over 85% seen once. This sequence joins TRBV6-4 and TRBJ2-3; D is possibly TRBD1 or TRBD2 (6 bases each). The clonotype comes from a man aged 35-49 years with HIV. Specimen: unsorted PBMCs, collected 6.2 years after starting antiretroviral therapy. The CDR3 DNA reads TGTGCCAGCAGTGTACTAGGGGGGACAGATACGCAGTATTTT. Protein: CASSVLGGTDTQYF.